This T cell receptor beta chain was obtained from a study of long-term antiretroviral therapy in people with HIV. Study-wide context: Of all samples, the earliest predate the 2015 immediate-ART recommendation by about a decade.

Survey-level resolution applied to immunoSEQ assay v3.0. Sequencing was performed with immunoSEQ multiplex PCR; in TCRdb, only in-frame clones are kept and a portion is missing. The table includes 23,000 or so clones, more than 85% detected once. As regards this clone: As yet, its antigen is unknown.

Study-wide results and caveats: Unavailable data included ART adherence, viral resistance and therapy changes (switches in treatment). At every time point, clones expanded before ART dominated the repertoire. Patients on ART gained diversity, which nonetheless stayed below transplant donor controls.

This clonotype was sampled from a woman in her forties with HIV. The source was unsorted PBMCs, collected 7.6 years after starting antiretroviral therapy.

DNA for the CDR3: TGTGCCAGTTTGGGGGCGAATGGAGAGACCCAGTACTTC. It specifies CASLGANGETQYF. V gene TRBV19 combines with J gene TRBJ2-5; possibly TRBD1 for D (6 bases). Germline V CDR1 and CDR2: LNHDA, SQIVND (reference sequence). The CDR3 consists of 13 residues. The V end lost 8 bases, the J end lost 4 bases, and 14 bases lay between the germline ends. The variable domain in full, completed from reference TRBV19 and TRBJ2-5, reads DGGITQSPKYLFRKEGQNVTLSCEQNLNHDAMYWYRQDPGQGLRLIYYSQIVNDFQKGDIAEGYSVSREKKESFPLTVTSAQKNPTAFYLCASLGANGETQYFGPGTRLLVL.